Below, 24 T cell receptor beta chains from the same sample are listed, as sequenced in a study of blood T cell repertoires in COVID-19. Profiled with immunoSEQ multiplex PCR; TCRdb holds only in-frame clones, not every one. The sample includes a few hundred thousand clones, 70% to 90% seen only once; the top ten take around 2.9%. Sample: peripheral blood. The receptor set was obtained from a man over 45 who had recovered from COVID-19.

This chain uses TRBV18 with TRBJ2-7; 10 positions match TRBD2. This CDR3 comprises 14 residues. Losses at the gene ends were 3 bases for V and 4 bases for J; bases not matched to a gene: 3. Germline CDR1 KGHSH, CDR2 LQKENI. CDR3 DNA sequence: TGTGCCAGCTCACCGCTAGCGGGGGATTACGAGCAGTACTTC. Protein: CASSPLAGDYEQYF. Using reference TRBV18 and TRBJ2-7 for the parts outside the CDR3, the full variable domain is NAGVMQNPRHLVRRRGQEARLRCSPMKGHSHVYWYRQLPEEGLKFMVYLQKENIIDESGMPKERFSAEFPKEGPSILRIQQVVRGDSAAYFCASSPLAGDYEQYFGPGTRLTVT.

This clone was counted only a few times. The CDR3 bases are TGTGCCAGCAGCCCCGGAAGTACTTGGCGGTACGAGCAGTACTTC. It translates to CASSPGSTWRYEQYF. V gene TRBV27 combines with J gene TRBJ2-7; no reliable D call. The V end lost 6 bases, the J end lost 4 bases, and 19 bases lay between the germline ends. Germline CDR1 and CDR2: MNHEY and SMNVEV (reference sequence). The CDR3 runs 15 residues.

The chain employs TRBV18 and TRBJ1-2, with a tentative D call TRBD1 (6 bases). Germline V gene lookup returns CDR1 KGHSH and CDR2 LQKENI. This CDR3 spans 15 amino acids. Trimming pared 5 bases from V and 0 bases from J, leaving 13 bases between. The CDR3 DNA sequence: TGTGCCAGCTCAGGGACAAATCAAGCTAACTATGGCTACACCTTC. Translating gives CASSGTNQANYGYTF.

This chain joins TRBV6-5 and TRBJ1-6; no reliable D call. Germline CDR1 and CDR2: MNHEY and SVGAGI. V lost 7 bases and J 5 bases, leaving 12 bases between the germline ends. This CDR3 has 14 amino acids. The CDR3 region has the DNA TGTGCCAGCAAAACGGGTGTTAATAATTCACCCCTCCACTTT. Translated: CASKTGVNNSPLHF.

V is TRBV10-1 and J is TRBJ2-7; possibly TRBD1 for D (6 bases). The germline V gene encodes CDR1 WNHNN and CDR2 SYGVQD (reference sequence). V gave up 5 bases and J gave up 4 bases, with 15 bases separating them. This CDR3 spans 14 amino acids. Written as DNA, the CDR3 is TGCGCCAGCAGTTCTCGCCGGGACACGTACGAGCAGTACTTC. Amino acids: CASSSRRDTYEQYF.

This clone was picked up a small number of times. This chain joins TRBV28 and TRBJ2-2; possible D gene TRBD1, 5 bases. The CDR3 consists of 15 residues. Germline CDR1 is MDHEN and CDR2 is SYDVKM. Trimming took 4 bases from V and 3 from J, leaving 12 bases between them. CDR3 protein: CASSYQGFYTGELFF. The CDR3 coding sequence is TGTGCCAGCAGTTATCAGGGATTCTACACCGGGGAGCTGTTTTTT.

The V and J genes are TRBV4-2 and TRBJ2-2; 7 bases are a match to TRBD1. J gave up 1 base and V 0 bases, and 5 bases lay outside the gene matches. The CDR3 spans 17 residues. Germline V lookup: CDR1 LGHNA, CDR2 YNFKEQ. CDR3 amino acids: CASSQDSGQQNTGELFF. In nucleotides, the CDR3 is TGTGCCAGCAGCCAAGATTCGGGACAGCAGAACACCGGGGAGCTGTTTTTT.

The CDR3 region has the DNA TGTGCCACCAGTGACCCCATGAGGGACCAAGAGACCCAGTACTTC. Residues: CATSDPMRDQETQYF. The chain recombines TRBV24-1 with TRBJ2-5; perhaps TRBD2 as D (5 bases). V was clipped by 4 bases and J by 0 bases, with 11 bases between them. In germline, CDR1 is KGHDR, CDR2 SFDVKD. This CDR3 is built from 15 residues.

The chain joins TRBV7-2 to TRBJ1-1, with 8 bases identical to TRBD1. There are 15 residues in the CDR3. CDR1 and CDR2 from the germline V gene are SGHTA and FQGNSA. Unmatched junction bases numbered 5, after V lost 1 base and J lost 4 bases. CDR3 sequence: CASSLVSGGVTEAFF. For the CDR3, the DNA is TGTGCCAGCAGCTTAGTTTCAGGGGGCGTCACTGAAGCTTTCTTT.

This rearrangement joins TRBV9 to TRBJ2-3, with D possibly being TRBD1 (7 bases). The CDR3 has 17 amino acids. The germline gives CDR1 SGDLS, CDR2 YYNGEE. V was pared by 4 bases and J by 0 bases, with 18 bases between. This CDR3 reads CASSPPSTGTSTDTQYF. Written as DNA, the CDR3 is TGTGCCAGCAGCCCCCCATCGACAGGGACTAGCACAGATACGCAGTATTTT.

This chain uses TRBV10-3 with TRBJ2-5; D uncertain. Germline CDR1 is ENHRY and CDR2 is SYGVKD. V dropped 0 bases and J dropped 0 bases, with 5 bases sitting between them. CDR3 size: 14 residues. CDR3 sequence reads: CAISESGYQETQYF. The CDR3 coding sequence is TGTGCCATCAGTGAGTCGGGCTACCAAGAGACCCAGTACTTC.

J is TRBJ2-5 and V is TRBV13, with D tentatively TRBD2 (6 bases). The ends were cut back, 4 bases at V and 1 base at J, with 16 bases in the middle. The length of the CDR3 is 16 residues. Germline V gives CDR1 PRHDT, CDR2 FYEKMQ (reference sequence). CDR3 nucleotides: TGTGCCAGCAGCTCCCGAGGAGGGGTGGCCCAAGAGACCCAGTACTTC. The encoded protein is CASSSRGGVAQETQYF. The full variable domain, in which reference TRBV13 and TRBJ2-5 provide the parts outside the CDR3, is AAGVIQSPRHLIKEKRETATLKCYPIPRHDTVYWYQQGPGQDPQFLISFYEKMQSDKGSIPDRFSAQQFSDYHSELNMSSLELGDSALYFCASSSRGGVAQETQYFGPGTRLLVL.

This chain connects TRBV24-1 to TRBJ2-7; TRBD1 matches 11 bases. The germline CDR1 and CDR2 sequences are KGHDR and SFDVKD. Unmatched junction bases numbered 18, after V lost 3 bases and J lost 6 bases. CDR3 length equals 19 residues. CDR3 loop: CATSDGTGGRAGTSGEQYF. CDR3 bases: TGTGCCACCAGTGATGGGACAGGGGGAAGAGCGGGAACCAGCGGCGAGCAGTACTTC.

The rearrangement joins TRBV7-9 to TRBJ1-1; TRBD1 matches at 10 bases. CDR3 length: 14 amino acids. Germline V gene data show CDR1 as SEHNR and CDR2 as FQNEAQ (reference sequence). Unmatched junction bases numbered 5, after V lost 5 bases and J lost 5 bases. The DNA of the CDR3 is TGTGCCAGCAGCCGCGGGACAGGGGAAACTGAAGCTTTCTTT. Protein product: CASSRGTGETEAFF. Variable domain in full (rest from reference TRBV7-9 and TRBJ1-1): DTGVSQNPRHKITKRGQNVTFRCDPISEHNRLYWYRQTLGQGPEFLTYFQNEAQLEKSRLLSDRFSAERPKGSFSTLEIQRTEQGDSAMYLCASSRGTGETEAFFGQGTRLTVV.

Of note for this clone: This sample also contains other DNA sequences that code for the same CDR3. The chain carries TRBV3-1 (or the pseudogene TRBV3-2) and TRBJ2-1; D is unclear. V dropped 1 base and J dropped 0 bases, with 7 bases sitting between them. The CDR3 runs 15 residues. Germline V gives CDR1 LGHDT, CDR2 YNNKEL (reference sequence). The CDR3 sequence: CASSQGHSSYNEQFF. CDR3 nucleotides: TGTGCCAGCAGCCAAGGCCACAGCTCCTACAATGAGCAGTTCTTC.

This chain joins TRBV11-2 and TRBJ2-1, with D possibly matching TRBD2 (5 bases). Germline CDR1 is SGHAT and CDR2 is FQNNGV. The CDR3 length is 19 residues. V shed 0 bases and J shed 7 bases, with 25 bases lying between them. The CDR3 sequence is CASSLDSLAVRPAFNEQFF. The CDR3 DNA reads TGTGCCAGCAGCTTAGATTCCCTAGCAGTACGTCCGGCATTTAATGAGCAGTTCTTC.

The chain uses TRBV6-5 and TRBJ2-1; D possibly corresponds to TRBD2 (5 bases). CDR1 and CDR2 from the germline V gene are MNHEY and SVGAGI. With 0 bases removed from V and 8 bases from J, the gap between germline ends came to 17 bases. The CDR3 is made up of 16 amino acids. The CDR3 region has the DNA TGTGCCAGCAGTTACTCCGGGCCCTCTCGGGGTCATGAGCAGTTCTTC. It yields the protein CASSYSGPSRGHEQFF.

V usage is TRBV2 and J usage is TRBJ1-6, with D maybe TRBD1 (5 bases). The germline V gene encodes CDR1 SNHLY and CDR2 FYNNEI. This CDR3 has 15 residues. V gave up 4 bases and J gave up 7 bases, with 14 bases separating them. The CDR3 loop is CASSGPEGRNSPLHF. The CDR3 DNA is TGTGCCAGCAGTGGTCCAGAGGGGAGGAATTCACCCCTCCACTTT.

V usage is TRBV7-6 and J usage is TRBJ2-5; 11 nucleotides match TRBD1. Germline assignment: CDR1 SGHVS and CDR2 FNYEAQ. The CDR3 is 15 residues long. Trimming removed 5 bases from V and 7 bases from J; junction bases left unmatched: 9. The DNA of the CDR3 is TGTGCCAGCAGCCCCCGGGACAGGGGGGATGGGACCCAGTACTTC. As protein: CASSPRDRGDGTQYF.

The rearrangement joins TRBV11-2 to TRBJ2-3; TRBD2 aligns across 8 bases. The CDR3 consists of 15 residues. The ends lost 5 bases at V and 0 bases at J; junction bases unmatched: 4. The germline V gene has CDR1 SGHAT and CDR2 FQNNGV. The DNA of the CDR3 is TGTGCCAGCAGCCCCGGGGGGGGTAGCACAGATACGCAGTATTTT. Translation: CASSPGGGSTDTQYF.

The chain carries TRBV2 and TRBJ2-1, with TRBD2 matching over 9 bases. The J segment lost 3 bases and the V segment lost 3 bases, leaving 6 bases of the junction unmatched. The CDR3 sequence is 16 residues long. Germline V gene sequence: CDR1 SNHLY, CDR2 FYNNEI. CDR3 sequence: CASSDSLAGIYNEQFF. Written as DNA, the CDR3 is TGTGCCAGCAGTGATAGTCTAGCGGGAATCTACAATGAGCAGTTCTTC. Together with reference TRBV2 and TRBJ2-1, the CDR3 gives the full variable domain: EPEVTQTPSHQVTQMGQEVILRCVPISNHLYFYWYRQILGQKVEFLVSFYNNEISEKSEIFDDQFSVERPDGSNFTLKIRSTKLEDSAMYFCASSDSLAGIYNEQFFGPGTRLTVL.

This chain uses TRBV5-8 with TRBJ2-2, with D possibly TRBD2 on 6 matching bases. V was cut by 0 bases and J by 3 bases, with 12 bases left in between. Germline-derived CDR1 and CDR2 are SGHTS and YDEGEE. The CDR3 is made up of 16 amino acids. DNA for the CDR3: TGTGCCAGCAGCTTGGCCGGGGGTGAGGACACCGGGGAGCTGTTTTTT. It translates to CASSLAGGEDTGELFF.

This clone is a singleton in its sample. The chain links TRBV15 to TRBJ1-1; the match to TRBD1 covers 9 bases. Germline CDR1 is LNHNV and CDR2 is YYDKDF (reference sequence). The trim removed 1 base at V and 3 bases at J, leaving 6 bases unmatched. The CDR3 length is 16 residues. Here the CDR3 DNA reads TGTGCCACCAGCAGAGCCAACAGGGGGCGCGACACTGAAGCTTTCTTT. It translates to CATSRANRGRDTEAFF.

Here the CDR3 reads CASTGRTGGNTIYF. The CDR3 DNA follows: TGTGCCAGCACCGGTCGGACGGGGGGAAACACCATATATTTT. The chain recombines TRBV6-5 with TRBJ1-3, with D uncertain. The V gene's germline CDR1 is MNHEY and CDR2 SVGAGI. The CDR3 contains 14 residues. V lost 7 bases and J 4 bases, leaving 14 bases between the germline ends.